This T cell receptor beta chain was recorded in a study of a mutant IDH1 vaccine in newly diagnosed glioma. Assay: immunoSEQ multiplex PCR; the TCRdb copy retains only in-frame clones and omits some. The data contain some 120,000 clones, roughly 77% of them singletons. Time point of the sample: week 11, during vaccination. Doses consisted of 300 ug of mutant IDH1 20-mer peptide each, paired with topical imiquimod. Points on this clone: Its antigen is unidentified.

Germline V CDR1 and CDR2: MDHEN, SYDVKM. V lost 6 bases to trimming and J lost 7 bases; unmatched junction nucleotides: 11. The CDR3 length is 15 residues. The source was PBMCs, collected from a glioma patient whose treatment included an IDH1 peptide vaccine. J is TRBJ1-2 and V is TRBV28; 10 bases match TRBD1. This sequence originates from a man aged 40-49 years with glioma. The CDR3 protein is CASRPMTGGRSGYTF. The CDR3 coding sequence is TGTGCCAGCAGACCAATGACAGGGGGCCGATCTGGCTACACCTTC.